This T cell receptor (beta chain) was sequenced for a study of human T cells and chemical hapten exposure. TCRdb fed the RACE reads into MiXCR, producing one record per CDR3 protein. The profile shows nearly 350,000 distinct CDR3 sequences, roughly 6.9% of them singletons. This clonotype was recorded a few times. The V end lost 4 bases, the J end lost 4 bases, and 13 bases lay between the germline ends. The CDR3 covers 14 residues. CDR1 is SEHNR and CDR2 is FQNEAQ in the germline V gene (reference sequence). Time point defined: patch test 1, 2 weeks after DPC sensitization. As for treatment: therapeutic diphenylcyclopropenone sensitization with weekly scalp DPC.

The chain uses TRBV7-9 and TRBJ1-2; D is ambiguous. This receptor was obtained from a woman aged 18 to 35 with alopecia areata. Some clones in this sample may be carry-over from other donors' samples. Here the sequenced sample was whole blood, taken in connection with sensitization to the hapten diphenylcyclopropenone (DPC). The CDR3 is CASSSSYASYGYTF. CDR3 DNA sequence: TGTGCCAGCAGCTCCTCGTATGCAAGCTATGGCTACACCTTC.